This TCR beta chain appears in the sequencing data of a study of blood T cell repertoires in COVID-19. The ends were cut back, 0 bases at V and 0 bases at J, with 15 bases in the middle. In germline, CDR1 is LNHDA, CDR2 SQIVND (reference sequence). The CDR3 spans 18 residues. Using immunoSEQ multiplex PCR, the repertoire was profiled, and TCRdb retains in-frame clones only, with some absent. The data hold 200,000 to 250,000 clones, with roughly 86% observed a single time. This chain joins TRBV19 and TRBJ2-1; tentative D call: TRBD2 (6 bases). The source of this sequence is a young woman with acute COVID-19. Sequenced material: PBMCs or T cells enriched from blood (not recorded which). DNA of the CDR3: TGTGCCAGTAGTATAGACACCGCGGGGCAGAGCTCCTACAATGAGCAGTTCTTC. Translation: CASSIDTAGQSSYNEQFF.